The present T cell receptor beta chain was sequenced within a study of T cell repertoires in cytomegalovirus infection. With 0 bases removed from V and 4 bases from J, the gap between germline ends came to 15 bases. In germline, CDR1 is LNHNV, CDR2 YYDKDF (reference sequence). The CDR3 sequence is 16 residues long. TCRdb reprocessed the reads via MiXCR and lists one record per CDR3 protein. In the table there are hundreds of thousands of distinct CDR3 sequences, roughly 30% of which are singletons. This clonotype was detected a few times. What was sequenced was PBMCs. The sequence was obtained from a human donor in good health (CMV status not recorded). Some clones in this sample may be carry-over from other donors' samples. J is TRBJ2-5 and V is TRBV15; the D gene is possibly TRBD1 (6 bases). The chain's CDR3 is CATSRDNRASGETQYF. Here the CDR3 DNA reads TGTGCCACCAGCAGAGATAACAGGGCATCGGGAGAGACCCAGTACTTC.